This T cell receptor (beta chain) was observed in a study of blood T cells in healthy people across ages. Peripheral blood samples of roughly 9.8 milliliters were drawn from each donor. Concerning this clonotype itself: Its antigen is unidentified.

Sample-barcoded 5' priming and a J-beta primer mix drove a second PCR of roughly 6 to 12 cycles. Using its own MiXCR run on the 5' RACE reads, TCRdb lists one record per CDR3 protein. The sample lists around 790,000 distinct CDR3 sequences, around two fifths occurring once. CDR3 length equals 16 residues. Germline V gene sequence: CDR1 PRHDT, CDR2 FYEKMQ (reference sequence). Findings and limits, study-wide: Getting older went along with TCR beta diversity per million T cells dropping roughly linearly. CMV infection status of these donors was not known.

The sample was blood. The receptor was isolated from a man aged 55 to 70 in good health. J is TRBJ2-1 and V is TRBV13; weak D call: TRBD1 (5 bases). Gene TRBJ2-7 matches the end of the DNA better, so the J call may be wrong. Here the CDR3 DNA reads TGTGCCAGCAGCTTAGAGGGGCAGAGCTCCTACAATGAGCAGTACTTC. Residues: CASSLEGQSSYNEQYF.